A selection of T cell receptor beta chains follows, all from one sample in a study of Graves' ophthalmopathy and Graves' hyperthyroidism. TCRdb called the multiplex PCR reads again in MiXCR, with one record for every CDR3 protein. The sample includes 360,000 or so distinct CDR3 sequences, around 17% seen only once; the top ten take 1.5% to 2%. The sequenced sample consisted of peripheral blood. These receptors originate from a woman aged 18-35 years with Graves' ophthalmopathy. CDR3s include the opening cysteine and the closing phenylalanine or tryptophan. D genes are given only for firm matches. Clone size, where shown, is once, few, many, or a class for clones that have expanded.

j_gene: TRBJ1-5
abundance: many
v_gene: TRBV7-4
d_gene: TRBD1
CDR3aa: CASSLVSWTGVRDVSNQPQHF
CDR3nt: TGTGCCAGCAGCTTAGTCTCCTGGACAGGGGTGCGCGATGTAAGCAATCAGCCCCAGCATTTT

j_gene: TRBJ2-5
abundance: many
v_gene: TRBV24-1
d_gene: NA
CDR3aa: CATSDTGPTTETQYF
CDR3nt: TGTGCCACCAGTGATACCGGACCGACGACCGAGACCCAGTACTTC

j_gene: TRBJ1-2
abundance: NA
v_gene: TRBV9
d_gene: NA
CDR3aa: CASSGSRGLSYGYTF
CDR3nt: TGTGCCAGCAGCGGCTCCCGGGGTTTGAGCTATGGCTACACCTTC

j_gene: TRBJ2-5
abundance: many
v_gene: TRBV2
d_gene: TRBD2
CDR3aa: CASSEPRTSGYQETQYF
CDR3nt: TGTGCCAGCAGTGAACCCCGAACTAGCGGGTACCAAGAGACCCAGTACTTC

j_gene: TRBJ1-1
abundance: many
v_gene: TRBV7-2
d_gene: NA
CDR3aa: CASSLRPGTEAFF
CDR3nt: TGTGCCAGCAGCCTCCGTCCGGGCACTGAAGCTTTCTTT

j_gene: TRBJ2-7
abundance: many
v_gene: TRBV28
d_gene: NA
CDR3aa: CASRGSSYEQYF
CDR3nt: TGTGCCAGCAGGGGAAGCTCCTACGAGCAGTACTTC

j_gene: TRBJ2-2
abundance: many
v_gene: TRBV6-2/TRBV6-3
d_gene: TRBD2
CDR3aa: CASRLAGSNTGELFF
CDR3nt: TGTGCCAGCAGACTAGCGGGGTCGAACACCGGGGAGCTGTTTTTT

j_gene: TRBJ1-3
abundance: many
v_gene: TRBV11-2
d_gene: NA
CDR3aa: CASSLDPGTSGNTIYF
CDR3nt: TGTGCCAGCAGCTTAGATCCGGGGACCTCTGGAAACACCATATATTTT

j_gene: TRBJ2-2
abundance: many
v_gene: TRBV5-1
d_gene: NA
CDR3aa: CASSATSGAALFF
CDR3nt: TGCGCCAGCAGCGCGACATCAGGGGCCGCGCTGTTTTTT

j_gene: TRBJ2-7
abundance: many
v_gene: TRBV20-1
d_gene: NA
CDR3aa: CSAREGISYEQYF
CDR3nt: TGCAGTGCTAGAGAGGGGATCTCCTACGAGCAGTACTTC

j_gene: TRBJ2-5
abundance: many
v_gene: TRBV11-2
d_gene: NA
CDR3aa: CASSLTLSGQETQYF
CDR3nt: TGTGCCAGCAGCCTGACACTCTCGGGGCAAGAGACCCAGTACTTC

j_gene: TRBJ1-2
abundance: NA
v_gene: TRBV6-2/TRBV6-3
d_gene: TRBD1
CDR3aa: CASRNFGQGSPGYTF
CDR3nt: TGTGCCAGCCGCAACTTTGGACAGGGGAGCCCTGGCTACACCTTC

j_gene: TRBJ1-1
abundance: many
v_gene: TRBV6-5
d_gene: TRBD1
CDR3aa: CASRFRGFEAFF
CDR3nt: TGTGCCAGCAGATTCAGGGGGTTTGAAGCTTTCTTT

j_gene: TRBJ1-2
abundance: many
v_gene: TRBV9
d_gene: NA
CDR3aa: CASSVDLESYGYTF
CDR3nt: TGTGCCAGCAGCGTAGATTTGGAGAGCTATGGCTACACCTTC

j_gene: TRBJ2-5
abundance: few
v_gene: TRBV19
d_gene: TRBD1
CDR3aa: CATGTDQETQYF
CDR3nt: TGTGCCACCGGGACAGACCAAGAGACCCAGTACTTC

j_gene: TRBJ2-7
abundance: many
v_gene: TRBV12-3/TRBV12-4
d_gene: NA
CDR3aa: CASRLGTNSYEQYF
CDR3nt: TGTGCCAGCAGACTAGGGACAAACTCCTACGAGCAGTACTTC

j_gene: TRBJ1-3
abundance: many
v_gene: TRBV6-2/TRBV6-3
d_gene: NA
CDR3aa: CASSNLTDRRNTIYF
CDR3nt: TGTGCCAGCAGTAACCTAACGGACAGAAGAAACACCATATATTTT

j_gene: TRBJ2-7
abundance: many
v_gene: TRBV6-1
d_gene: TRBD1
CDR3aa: CASKKTGGNYEQYF
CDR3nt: TGTGCCAGCAAAAAGACAGGGGGTAATTACGAGCAGTACTTC

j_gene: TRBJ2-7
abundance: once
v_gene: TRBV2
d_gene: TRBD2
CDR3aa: CASRPLAGSSYEQYF
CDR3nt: TGTGCCAGCAGACCGCTAGCGGGTAGCTCCTACGAGCAGTACTTC

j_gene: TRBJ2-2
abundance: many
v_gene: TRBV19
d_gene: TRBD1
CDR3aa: CASRTDRGRAGELFF
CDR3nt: TGTGCCAGTAGGACAGACAGGGGGCGGGCCGGGGAGCTGTTTTTT

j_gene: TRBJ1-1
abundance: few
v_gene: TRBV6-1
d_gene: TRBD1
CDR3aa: CASSAGGIMNTEAFF
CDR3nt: TGTGCCAGCAGTGCAGGGGGCATCATGAACACTGAAGCTTTCTTT

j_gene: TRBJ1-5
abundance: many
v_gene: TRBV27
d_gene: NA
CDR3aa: CASSHRDNNQPQHF
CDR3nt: TGTGCCAGCAGTCACCGAGACAATAATCAGCCCCAGCATTTT

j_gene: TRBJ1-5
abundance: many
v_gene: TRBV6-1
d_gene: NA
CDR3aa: CASSGGIHNSNQPQHF
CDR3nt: TGTGCCAGCAGTGGTGGGATACATAATAGCAATCAGCCCCAGCATTTT

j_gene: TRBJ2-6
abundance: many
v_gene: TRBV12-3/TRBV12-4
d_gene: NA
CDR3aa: CASSLHNSAGGANVLTF
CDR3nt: TGTGCCAGCAGTTTACATAACAGTGCTGGTGGGGCCAACGTCCTGACTTTC

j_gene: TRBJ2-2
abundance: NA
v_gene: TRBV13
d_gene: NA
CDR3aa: CASSSRDPSNTGELFF
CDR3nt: TGTGCCAGCAGCTCACGGGACCCCTCGAACACCGGGGAGCTGTTTTTT

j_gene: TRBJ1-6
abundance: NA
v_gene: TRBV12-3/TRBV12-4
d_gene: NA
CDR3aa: CASSYGRFAARQLDSPLHF
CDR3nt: TGTGCCAGCAGTTACGGCAGGTTCGCGGCCCGTCAGTTGGATTCACCCCTCCACTTT

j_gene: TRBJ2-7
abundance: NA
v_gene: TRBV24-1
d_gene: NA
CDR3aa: CATQKSGSYEQYF
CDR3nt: TGTGCCACACAAAAGAGCGGTTCCTACGAGCAGTACTTC

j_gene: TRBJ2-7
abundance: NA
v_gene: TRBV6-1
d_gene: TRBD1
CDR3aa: CASSTIQGLIPYEQYF
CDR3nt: TGTGCCAGCAGCACGATACAGGGGCTGATACCCTACGAGCAGTACTTC

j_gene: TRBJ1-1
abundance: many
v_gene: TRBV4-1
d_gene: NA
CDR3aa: CASSQEGYTEAFF
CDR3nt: TGCGCCAGCAGCCAAGAAGGGTACACTGAAGCTTTCTTT

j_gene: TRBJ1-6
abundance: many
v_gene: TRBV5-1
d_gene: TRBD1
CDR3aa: CASSLMGTGRGNSPLHF
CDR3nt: TGCGCCAGCAGCCTAATGGGGACAGGAAGGGGCAATTCACCCCTCCACTTT

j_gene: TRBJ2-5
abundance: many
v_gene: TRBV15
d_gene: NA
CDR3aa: CATSGGVGSGQETQYF
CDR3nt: TGTGCCACCAGCGGGGGCGTGGGGAGTGGTCAAGAGACCCAGTACTTC

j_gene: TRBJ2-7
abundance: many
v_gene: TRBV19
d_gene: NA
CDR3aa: CASSNGYEQYF
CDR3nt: TGTGCCAGTAGTAATGGTTACGAGCAGTACTTC

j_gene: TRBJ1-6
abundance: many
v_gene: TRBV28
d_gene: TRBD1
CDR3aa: CASSWDRGTPLHF
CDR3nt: TGTGCCAGCAGTTGGGACAGGGGAACACCCCTCCACTTT